This is a list of T cell receptor beta chains from one sample in a study of prognosis after radiotherapy for stage I lung cancer. TCRdb reprocessed the multiplex PCR reads with MiXCR, giving one entry per CDR3 protein. The data hold 15,000 to 20,000 distinct CDR3 sequences, with around 44% observed a single time. This specimen was PBMCs, taken before or after stereotactic body radiation therapy (not recorded which). Receptors originate from a donor over 45 with non-small cell lung cancer. CDR3s leave out the opening cysteine and the closing phenylalanine or tryptophan. Each record gives: V gene, J gene, CDR3 protein.

TRBV19	TRBJ1-6	ASSPQGGNNSPLH
TRBV28	TRBJ1-2	ASSLGGQGIGHNYCYT
TRBV7-8	TRBJ2-5	ASSPNRETQY
TRBV6-1	TRBJ1-3	ASSAPGTGGDTIY
TRBV19	TRBJ2-3	ASSILAGGRTDTQY
TRBV28	TRBJ2-3	ASSPRADTQY
TRBV9	TRBJ2-5	ASSTKGQGIQETQY
TRBV18	TRBJ2-5	ASSPRAVLPQETQY
TRBV5-1	TRBJ2-2	ASTRSVGVLAGSTGELF
TRBV2	TRBJ2-3	ASSEDQREDPISTDTQY
TRBV20-1	TRBJ2-3	SARRDPIVSDTQY
TRBV2	TRBJ1-4	ASSPDRGNEKLF
TRBV6-1	TRBJ2-2	ASSEAVAGNTGELF
TRBV11-2	TRBJ1-4	ASSLIGTGNEKLF
TRBV5-1	TRBJ2-2	ASSSHGAMTTGELF
TRBV27	TRBJ2-7	VSSSRFLRRTYEQY
TRBV7-9	TRBJ2-2	ASSAINTGELF
TRBV9	TRBJ1-4	ASSGDRGANEKLF
TRBV18	TRBJ2-7	ASSPSGSFEQY
TRBV11-3	TRBJ2-1	ASSPRTSGTYNEQF
TRBV6-9	TRBJ1-1	ASSYIGNTEAF
TRBV12-3/TRBV12-4	TRBJ1-4	ASTTGSVAEKLF
TRBV5-1	TRBJ2-1	ASSARLANNEQF
TRBV14	TRBJ1-2	ASSPRWGGGYT
TRBV5-1	TRBJ2-1	ASNFGGLSYNEQF
TRBV5-4	TRBJ2-5	ASREQPGQQETQY
TRBV7-2	TRBJ2-3	ASSMRGRDTQY
TRBV5-1	TRBJ1-4	ASSAKGAFDEKLF
TRBV4-1	TRBJ1-1	ASSQRTVNTEAF
TRBV12-3/TRBV12-4	TRBJ2-3	ASSPGSNTDTQY
TRBV2	TRBJ2-7	ASSEERDSYEQY
TRBV5-1	TRBJ2-5	ASSLGGTPPGETQY
TRBV12-3/TRBV12-4	TRBJ2-1	ASSWRTSGYNEQF
TRBV19	TRBJ2-7	ASSSGGTSIYEQY
TRBV7-3	TRBJ2-1	ASSSQGGFYNEQF
TRBV7-8	TRBJ1-3	ASSLKEAGGTLEITIY
TRBV7-7	TRBJ2-3	ASSKGPNTDTQY
TRBV29-1	TRBJ1-5	SVAGAGINQPQH
TRBV11-3	TRBJ2-5	ATAPGTSGRAQHETQY
TRBV5-4	TRBJ2-7	ASSSNQWGESYEQY
TRBV6-2/TRBV6-3	TRBJ2-7	ASSSTGAPSYEQY
TRBV20-1	TRBJ1-1	SANPGQGPAF
TRBV20-1	TRBJ2-5	SASLLAEGGETQY
TRBV9	TRBJ2-1	ASSVESTGGPYNEQF
TRBV6-1	TRBJ2-7	ASSESTSYEQY
TRBV19	TRBJ2-1	ASSITSGKIGYNEQF
TRBV2	TRBJ2-7	ASRTGAYEQY
TRBV6-1	TRBJ2-7	ASIMGRSYEQY
TRBV6-1	TRBJ2-3	ASSETTVSTQY
TRBV9	TRBJ2-2	ASSVATGELF
TRBV12-3/TRBV12-4	TRBJ2-1	ASSLSTTTEQF
TRBV20-1	TRBJ2-5	SARDPQDREWAQY
TRBV5-1	TRBJ2-3	ASSDQGADTQY
TRBV2	TRBJ2-7	ASTSPFSYEQY